This T cell receptor (beta chain) originates from a study of blood T cell repertoires in COVID-19. Measured with immunoSEQ multiplex PCR; TCRdb has only the in-frame clones, and not every one. The profile shows some 99,000 clones, 75% to 85% of them singletons. Trimming took 3 bases from V and 3 from J; bases not matched to a gene: 7. Germline lookup yields CDR1 LNHDA and CDR2 SQIVND (reference sequence). This CDR3 has 15 amino acids. This sequence joins TRBV19 and TRBJ2-7, with 8 bases aligning to TRBD2. The specimen was peripheral blood. This TCR derives from a man between 65 and 85 years old with acute or convalescent COVID-19. The chain's CDR3 is CASSMELAAIYEQYF. The CDR3 nucleotides are TGTGCCAGTAGTATGGAACTAGCGGCTATCTACGAGCAGTACTTC.